One and the same sample provided the 17 T cell receptor beta chains below, sequenced in a study of control samples from healthy donors and cancer patients. This table comes from immunoSEQ multiplex PCR, and its TCRdb copy is limited to in-frame clones, with some not included. Of 150,000 to 200,000 clones in the sample, over 85% were seen once. The specimen was blood. The source of these receptors is a man aged 25-45 years in good health.

The chain couples TRBV27 to TRBJ2-5, with D perhaps TRBD2 (6 bases). This CDR3 has 13 amino acids. The V and J ends lost 6 bases and 2 bases respectively, with 10 bases between them. Germline CDR1 is MNHEY and CDR2 is SMNVEV (reference sequence). The CDR3 sequence is CASRHRGQETQYF. The CDR3 coding sequence is TGTGCCAGCAGACACCGGGGGCAAGAGACCCAGTACTTC.

This clone was recorded a few times. Other nucleotide sequences from this sample produce the same CDR3. The V and J genes are TRBV27 and TRBJ1-5; TRBD1 is a possible D gene (5 bases). CDR3 size: 15 residues. Trimming took off 2 bases at V and 1 base at J, with 9 bases between the two ends. CDR1 is MNHEY and CDR2 is SMNVEV in the germline V gene (reference sequence). In DNA, the CDR3 is TGTGCCAGCAGTTTAGGGGGGAGGAGCAATCAGCCCCAGCATTTT. Its protein is CASSLGGRSNQPQHF.

The gene calls are TRBV5-4 and TRBJ2-1, with 15 bases lining up with TRBD2. Germline V gene data show CDR1 as SGHNT and CDR2 as YYREEE (reference sequence). Germline trimming cut 4 bases from V and 9 bases from J; bases unmatched to any gene: 8. CDR3 length equals 16 residues. As DNA, the CDR3 is TGTGCCAGCAGCCCGAGGACTAGCGGGAGGGCCGGTGAGCAGTTCTTC. Translating gives CASSPRTSGRAGEQFF.

The V and J genes are TRBV5-1 and TRBJ1-6; D gene unclear. Trimming left V 0 bases short and J 3 bases short, with 10 bases between. The CDR3 sequence is 16 residues long. The V gene's germline CDR1 is SGHRS and CDR2 YFSETQ. The CDR3: CASSLAGLSYNSPLHF. The CDR3 bases are TGCGCCAGCAGCTTGGCAGGACTGAGCTATAATTCACCCCTCCACTTT.

This chain connects TRBV2 to TRBJ2-7; 7 bases align to TRBD1. This CDR3 has 14 amino acids. Trimming removed 4 bases from V and 0 bases from J; junction bases left unmatched: 3. The germline V gene has CDR1 SNHLY and CDR2 FYNNEI. This CDR3 reads CASSGQGDSYEQYF. Written as DNA, the CDR3 is TGTGCCAGCAGTGGACAGGGAGACTCCTACGAGCAGTACTTC.

The gene calls are TRBV27 and TRBJ1-1, with D possibly TRBD1 on 5 matching bases. The CDR3 sequence is 14 residues long. Germline assignment: CDR1 MNHEY and CDR2 SMNVEV (reference sequence). The V gene lost 0 bases and the J gene lost 5 bases, with 10 bases spanning the gap. The CDR3 DNA reads as TGTGCCAGCAGTTTATCCCCGGGGGGTACTGAAGCTTTCTTT. The encoded protein is CASSLSPGGTEAFF.

The V and J genes are TRBV7-9 and TRBJ1-5, with D perhaps TRBD1 (5 bases). CDR1 is SEHNR and CDR2 is FQNEAQ in the germline V gene (reference sequence). The CDR3 totals 16 residues. Trimming cost V 1 base and J 6 bases, with 16 bases left between them. CDR3 protein: CASSLVGRAFSQPQHF. CDR3 DNA sequence: TGTGCCAGCAGCTTAGTGGGCAGGGCCTTTAGTCAGCCCCAGCATTTT.

There are a few counts of this clone. V gene TRBV30 combines with J gene TRBJ1-4, with D perhaps TRBD1 (6 bases). CDR3 length: 17 amino acids. With 0 bases removed from V and 0 bases from J, the gap between germline ends came to 14 bases. Looked up from germline, CDR1 is GTSNPN and CDR2 is SVGIG (reference sequence). CDR3 sequence reads: CAWSVGRGPSTNEKLFF. CDR3 DNA: TGTGCCTGGAGTGTAGGCCGGGGGCCGTCAACTAATGAAAAACTGTTTTTT.

The J gene is TRBJ1-3, the V gene TRBV7-9; the D gene is possibly TRBD1 (5 bases). V was pared by 1 base and J by 3 bases, with 10 bases between. Per germline, CDR1 SEHNR and CDR2 FQNEAQ (reference sequence). The CDR3 length is 15 residues. CDR3 loop: CASSLDGGFGNTIYF. The CDR3 DNA reads TGTGCCAGCAGCTTAGACGGGGGGTTTGGAAACACCATATATTTT.

This chain joins TRBV19 and TRBJ1-2; 8 bases are shared with TRBD1. The ends lost 5 bases at V and 9 bases at J; junction bases unmatched: 8. Per germline, CDR1 LNHDA and CDR2 SQIVND (reference sequence). The CDR3 is 13 amino acids. The CDR3 protein is CASSPADRVSYTF. The DNA for the CDR3 is TGTGCCAGTAGTCCCGCGGACAGGGTGAGCTACACCTTC.

The J gene is TRBJ2-1, the V gene TRBV7-2, with D possibly being TRBD2 (5 bases). The CDR3 contains 14 residues. Deletions cut 1 base from V and 6 bases from J, with 10 bases between. Looked up from germline, CDR1 is SGHTA and CDR2 is FQGNSA. In nucleotides, the CDR3 is TGTGCCAGCAGCTTAGGGCGGGTCACCAATGAGCAGTTCTTC. Translating gives CASSLGRVTNEQFF.

The V and J genes are TRBV28 and TRBJ2-1, with 9 bases aligning to TRBD2. The germline gives CDR1 MDHEN, CDR2 SYDVKM. V was pared by 1 base and J by 8 bases, with 3 bases of the junction left unmatched. This CDR3 is 14 amino acids long. Here the CDR3 reads CASSLYSGSHEQFF. CDR3 nucleotides: TGTGCCAGCAGTTTATATAGCGGGAGTCATGAGCAGTTCTTC.

This clone was seen just once. V is TRBV28 and J is TRBJ1-6; TRBD1 matches 9 bases. Germline CDR1 and CDR2: MDHEN and SYDVKM. V gave up 2 bases and J gave up 9 bases; unmatched junction bases: 2. The CDR3 loop spans 14 amino acids. Here the CDR3 DNA reads TGTGCCAGCAGTTTACAGGACAGGGGTTCACCCCTCCACTTT. It codes for CASSLQDRGSPLHF.

The rearrangement joins TRBV2 to TRBJ1-5, with 8 nucleotides matching TRBD1. V lost 6 bases and J lost 2; bases outside the gene matches: 6. The CDR3 has 15 amino acids. Germline V gives CDR1 SNHLY, CDR2 FYNNEI. The CDR3 sequence: CASRDRVIGNQPQHF. CDR3 sequence (DNA): TGTGCCAGCAGGGACAGGGTAATCGGCAATCAGCCCCAGCATTTT.

This clone showed up just once. V is TRBV25-1 and J is TRBJ2-7, with unresolved D. Germline CDR1 and CDR2: MGHDK and SYGVNS. This CDR3 has 12 residues. V gave up 2 bases and J gave up 5 bases, with 7 bases separating them. CDR3 loop: CASSELGNEQYF. The CDR3 nucleotides read TGTGCCAGCAGTGAACTCGGAAACGAGCAGTACTTC.

This chain links TRBV20-1 with TRBJ1-1; 7 bases map to TRBD1. In germline, CDR1 is DFQATT, CDR2 SNEGSKA (reference sequence). The CDR3 runs to 11 residues. After removal of 5 bases from V and 3 bases from J, the junction contained 0 bases not matched to a gene. The CDR3 coding sequence is TGCAGTGCTCAGGGGGACACTGAAGCTTTCTTT. This translates into CSAQGDTEAFF.

The genes are TRBV27 and TRBJ2-7; tentative D call: TRBD2 (5 bases). The germline V gene has CDR1 MNHEY and CDR2 SMNVEV (reference sequence). V was cut by 6 bases and J by 0 bases, with 12 bases left in between. CDR3 size: 14 residues. The CDR3 protein is CASRPRRSSYEQYF. The DNA for the CDR3 is TGTGCCAGCAGACCGCGGAGGAGCTCCTACGAGCAGTACTTC.